A single sample gave rise to the 5 T cell receptor beta chains below, sequenced in a study of cytomegalovirus exposure and HLA in healthy donors. The primer mix had 60 Vbeta and 13 Jbeta primers. Only in-frame clones appear in the TCRdb table, and some are missing; sequencing was by immunoSEQ multiplex PCR. The sample has 150,000 or so clones, 65% to 85% seen once. The sample was PBMCs. The source is a man aged 25 to 40 in good health and CMV-seronegative.

The chain has TRBV11-2 and TRBJ1-4; D remains unclear. Trimming shortened V by 5 bases and J by 3 bases, and 16 bases separated the two germline ends. The CDR3 is made up of 16 amino acids. CDR1 SGHAT and CDR2 FQNNGV come from the germline V gene. The CDR3 DNA follows: TGTGCCAGCAGCCCACTAGGCCCAGACTCTAATGAAAAACTGTTTTTT. Encoded protein: CASSPLGPDSNEKLFF.

This chain connects TRBV12-1 to TRBJ2-7; the table assigns TRBD2, which was not confirmed against the DNA. TRBV12-1 corresponds to a pseudogene. The CDR3 sequence is 11 residues long. Here the CDR3 reads CASTRRDEQYF. CDR3 DNA sequence: TGTGCCAGCACCCGTCGGGACGAGCAGTACTTC.

The chain couples TRBV4-2 to TRBJ2-3, with D unclear. Germline CDR1 LGHNA, CDR2 YNFKEQ. The ends were cut back, 1 base at V and 4 bases at J, with 12 bases in the middle. The CDR3 is 15 amino acids. In nucleotides, the CDR3 is TGTGCCAGCAGCCAAGGCAGCGAGTACGCAGATACGCAGTATTTT. Residues: CASSQGSEYADTQYF.

This rearrangement joins TRBV27 to TRBJ1-1; 9 positions match TRBD1. Trimming took 2 bases from V and 6 from J; bases not matched to a gene: 10. The CDR3 covers 16 residues. The germline V gene encodes CDR1 MNHEY and CDR2 SMNVEV (reference sequence). In nucleotides, the CDR3 is TGTGCCAGCAGTTTACGAACGACAGGGGGGTTTGCTGAAGCTTTCTTT. Its protein is CASSLRTTGGFAEAFF.

The rearrangement joins TRBV7-7 to TRBJ2-1; D might be TRBD2 (6 bases). Germline V gives CDR1 SSHAT, CDR2 FNYEAQ (reference sequence). The length of the CDR3 is 13 residues. V was pared by 5 bases and J by 6 bases, with 11 bases between. The CDR3, as DNA: TGTGCCAGCAGCCCAGGGACTCCCAATGAGCAGTTCTTC. Translated, it gives CASSPGTPNEQFF.